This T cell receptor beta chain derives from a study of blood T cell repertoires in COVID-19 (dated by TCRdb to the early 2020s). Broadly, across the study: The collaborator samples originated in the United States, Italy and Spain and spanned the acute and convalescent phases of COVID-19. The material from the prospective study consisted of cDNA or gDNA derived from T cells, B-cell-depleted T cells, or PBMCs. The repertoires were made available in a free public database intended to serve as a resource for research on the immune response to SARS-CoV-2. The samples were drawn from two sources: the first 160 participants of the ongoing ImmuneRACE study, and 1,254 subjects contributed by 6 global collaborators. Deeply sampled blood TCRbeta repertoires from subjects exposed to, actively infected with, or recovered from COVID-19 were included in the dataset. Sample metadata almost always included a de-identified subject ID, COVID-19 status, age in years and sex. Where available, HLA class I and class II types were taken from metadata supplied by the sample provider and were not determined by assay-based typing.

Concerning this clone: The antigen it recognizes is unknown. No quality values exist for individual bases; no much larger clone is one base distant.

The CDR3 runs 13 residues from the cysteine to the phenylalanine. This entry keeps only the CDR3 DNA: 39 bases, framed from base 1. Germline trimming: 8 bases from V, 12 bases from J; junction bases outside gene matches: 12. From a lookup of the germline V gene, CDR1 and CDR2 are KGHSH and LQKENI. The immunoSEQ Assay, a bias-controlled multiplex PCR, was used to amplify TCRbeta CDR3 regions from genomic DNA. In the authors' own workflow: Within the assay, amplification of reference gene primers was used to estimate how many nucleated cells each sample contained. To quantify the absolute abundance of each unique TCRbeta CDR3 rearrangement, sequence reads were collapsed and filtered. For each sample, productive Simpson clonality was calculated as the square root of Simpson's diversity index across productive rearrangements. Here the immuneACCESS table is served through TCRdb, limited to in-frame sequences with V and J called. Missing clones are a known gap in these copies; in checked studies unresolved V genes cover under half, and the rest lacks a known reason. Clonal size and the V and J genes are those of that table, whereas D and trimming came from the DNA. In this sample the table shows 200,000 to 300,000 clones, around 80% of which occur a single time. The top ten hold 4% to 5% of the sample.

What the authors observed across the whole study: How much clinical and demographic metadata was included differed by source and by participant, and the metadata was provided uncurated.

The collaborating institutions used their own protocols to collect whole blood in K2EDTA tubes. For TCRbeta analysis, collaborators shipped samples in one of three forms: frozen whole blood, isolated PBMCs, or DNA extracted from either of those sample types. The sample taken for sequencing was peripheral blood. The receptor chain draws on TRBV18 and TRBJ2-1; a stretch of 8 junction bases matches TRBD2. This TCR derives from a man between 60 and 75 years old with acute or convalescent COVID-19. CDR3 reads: CASREGLQQAQFF. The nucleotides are TGTGCCAGCCGGGAGGGCCTTCAGCAAGCGCAGTTCTTC.